This is a list of T cell receptor beta chains from one sample in a study of PD-L1 blockade in urothelial cancer. Clones were sequenced by immunoSEQ multiplex PCR, and TCRdb holds only the in-frame ones, with some missing. The sample lists roughly 120,000 clones; about 89% were seen once. The starting material was PBMCs, obtained around atezolizumab (anti-PD-L1) treatment. These receptors all stem from a man aged 55 to 70 with urothelial cancer. The CDR3 runs from the conserved cysteine through the conserved F or W. Fields, in order: J gene, V gene, CDR3 length, D gene, clone size, CDR3 DNA, CDR3 protein. D genes are given only for firm matches. Not every row has a clone size; where given, it reads once, few, many or a size class.

TRBJ2-7 | TRBV30 | 13 | TRBD1 | - | TGTGCCTGGGAGGGACAGGGTAACTACGAGCAGTACTTC | CAWEGQGNYEQYF
TRBJ2-3 | TRBV6-5 | 15 | TRBD1 | - | TGTGCCAGCAGACGTACCGGGACAGTGCCAGATACGCAGTATTTT | CASRRTGTVPDTQYF
TRBJ2-1 | TRBV5-3 | 16 | TRBD2 | - | TGTGCCAGAAGGCAGGGACTAGCGGGGGGAATCAATGAGCAGTTCTTC | CARRQGLAGGINEQFF
TRBJ1-2 | TRBV5-6 | 14 | - | - | TGTGCCAGCAGTGGGGGGTTGCCTAACTATGGCTACACCTTC | CASSGGLPNYGYTF
TRBJ1-6 | TRBV28 | 17 | - | - | TGTGCCAGCACCTCCGGCGGGGAATTCGCCTATAATTCACCCCTCCACTTT | CASTSGGEFAYNSPLHF
TRBJ1-2 | TRBV28 | 11 | - | once | TGTGCCAGCAGGTCAGGGTATGGCTACACCTTC | CASRSGYGYTF
TRBJ2-7 | TRBV19 | 14 | TRBD1 | - | TGTGCCAGTAGTTCCGGGACAGCTACCTACGAGCAGTACTTC | CASSSGTATYEQYF
TRBJ2-1 | TRBV25-1 | 15 | - | - | TGTGCCAGCAGGGAGGGCCCGGACATCTACAATGAGCAGTTCTTC | CASREGPDIYNEQFF
TRBJ2-3 | TRBV7-2 | 14 | TRBD1 | few | TGTGCCAGCAGACAGGGGGCTGGGGGAGATACGCAGTATTTT | CASRQGAGGDTQYF
TRBJ2-3 | TRBV5-1 | 17 | - | - | TGCGCCAGCAGCTTGGAAGCGACGGGTACTAGCACAGATACGCAGTATTTT | CASSLEATGTSTDTQYF
TRBJ2-7 | TRBV6-1 | 15 | - | - | TGTGCCAGCAGTGATCCCGGGACTGGGTCCTACGAGCAGTACTTC | CASSDPGTGSYEQYF
TRBJ1-3 | TRBV11-3 | 16 | - | - | TGTGCCAGCAGCCCCCGCAGAGGCCCGTCGGGAAACACCATATATTTT | CASSPRRGPSGNTIYF
TRBJ2-3 | TRBV11-3 | 14 | - | once | TGTGCCAGCAGCCAACTCCGGAGCACAGATACGCAGTATTTT | CASSQLRSTDTQYF
TRBJ2-5 | TRBV5-4 | 16 | TRBD2 | - | TGTGCCAGCAGCTCCGTAGCGGGGGGGACCCAAGAGACCCAGTACTTC | CASSSVAGGTQETQYF
TRBJ1-4 | TRBV19 | 13 | - | - | TGTGCCAGTAGACCAATCACAGAGGAAAAACTGTTTTTT | CASRPITEEKLFF
TRBJ2-7 | TRBV5-1 | 15 | TRBD1 | - | TGCGCCAGCAGCTCTTACTCACAGGGGGCAGACGAGCAGTACTTC | CASSSYSQGADEQYF
TRBJ2-5 | TRBV7-8 | 16 | - | - | TGTGCCAGCAGCTCTGCAGGAAGCCGACACCAAGAGACCCAGTACTTC | CASSSAGSRHQETQYF
TRBJ2-5 | TRBV28 | 14 | TRBD2 | - | TGTGCCAGCAGCCCCGGGACTAGTATTAAGACCCAGTACTTC | CASSPGTSIKTQYF
TRBJ1-5 | TRBV19 | 14 | TRBD1 | - | TGTGCCAGTAGTATGACAGGGGGCGCCCAGCCCCAGCATTTT | CASSMTGGAQPQHF
TRBJ2-5 | TRBV4-2 | 16 | - | - | TGTGCCAGCAGCCAAGGTGGGGAGAGGACTCTAGAGACCCAGTACTTC | CASSQGGERTLETQYF
TRBJ2-1 | TRBV4-2 | 16 | TRBD2 | once | TGTGCCAGCAGCCAAGAGGCTAGCGGGGTGTACAATGAGCAGTTCTTC | CASSQEASGVYNEQFF
TRBJ1-1 | TRBV28 | 13 | - | - | TGTGCCAGCACGGGTGATATGAACACTGAAGCTTTCTTT | CASTGDMNTEAFF
TRBJ2-7 | TRBV7-9 | 16 | TRBD1 | - | TGTGCCAGCAGTTATAACCCGGGACAGGGGAAGTACGAGCAGTACTTC | CASSYNPGQGKYEQYF
TRBJ2-7 | TRBV9 | 15 | TRBD1 | - | TGTGCCAGCAGCGCCGGTTTGGGACAGGGTTACGAGCAGTACTTC | CASSAGLGQGYEQYF
TRBJ2-6 | TRBV9 | 17 | - | once | TGTGCCAGCAGCGTCAGTTCAGGGCGAGCTGGGGCCAACGTCCTGACTTTC | CASSVSSGRAGANVLTF
TRBJ2-7 | TRBV4-1 | 14 | - | - | TGCGCCAGCAGCCAAGTGGGGGGGCCCGACGAGCAGTACTTC | CASSQVGGPDEQYF